Each of the 9 T cell receptor beta chains below was sequenced from the same sample in a study of T cells in localized non-small cell lung cancer. Some clones are missing from TCRdb's copy, which holds only in-frame ones; the method was immunoSEQ multiplex PCR. The data contain 20,000 to 30,000 clones, around 85% of them singletons. This specimen was peripheral blood, taken before any cancer treatment. Every receptor here comes from a man aged 35 to 69 with stage III squamous cell lung carcinoma.

This chain joins TRBV19 and TRBJ2-5, with 10 bases fitting TRBD2. With V trimmed by 7 bases and J by 4 bases, 9 bases remained unmatched. The CDR3 is 15 amino acids. In germline, CDR1 is LNHDA, CDR2 SQIVND (reference sequence). The CDR3 reads CASTPLAGPGETQYF. DNA for the CDR3: TGTGCCAGTACCCCACTAGCGGGGCCGGGAGAGACCCAGTACTTC.

The chain joins TRBV27 to TRBJ2-4; TRBD2 matches at 16 bases. Trimming took 3 bases from V and 3 from J; bases not matched to a gene: 5. Germline CDR1 and CDR2: MNHEY and SMNVEV (reference sequence). The CDR3 runs to 18 residues. CDR3 bases: TGTGCCAGCAGTTTTGGGACTAGCGGGGGGGTCGTCAAAAACATTCAGTACTTC. Translating it yields CASSFGTSGGVVKNIQYF.

This chain links TRBV27 with TRBJ1-2, with D maybe TRBD1 (6 bases). The V gene lost 8 bases and the J gene lost 4 bases, with 20 bases spanning the gap. CDR3 length: 15 residues. Germline values: CDR1 MNHEY, CDR2 SMNVEV (reference sequence). The CDR3 region has the DNA TGTGCCAGCTCTTTTACGGGGGCGCGGGCCTATGGCTACACCTTC. As protein: CASSFTGARAYGYTF.

The chain combines TRBV7-2 with TRBJ1-2; no clear D gene. The length of the CDR3 is 12 residues. V lost 5 bases to trimming and J lost 7 bases, with 11 bases between them. The germline gives CDR1 SGHTA, CDR2 FQGNSA. The CDR3 DNA follows: TGTGCCAGCAGCCACCAAGGGTTTGGCTACACCTTC. Residues: CASSHQGFGYTF. Complete variable domain (other parts from reference TRBV7-2 and TRBJ1-2): GAGVSQSPSNKVTEKGKDVELRCDPISGHTALYWYRQSLGQGLEFLIYFQGNSAPDKSGLPSDRFSAERTGGSVSTLTIQRTQQEDSAVYLCASSHQGFGYTFGSGTRLTVV.

The V gene is TRBV7-6, the J gene TRBJ2-1, with 7 bases matching TRBD2. V lost 5 bases to trimming and J lost 8 bases; unmatched junction nucleotides: 3. This CDR3 is 12 amino acids long. Germline loops: CDR1 SGHVS, CDR2 FNYEAQ. The CDR3 region has the DNA TGTGCCAGCAGCAGCGCGGGGGATGAGCAGTTCTTC. It yields the protein CASSSAGDEQFF. Using reference TRBV7-6 and TRBJ2-1 for the parts outside the CDR3, the full variable domain is GAGVSQSPRYKVTKRGQDVALRCDPISGHVSLYWYRQALGQGPEFLTYFNYEAQQDKSGLPNDRFSAERPEGSISTLTIQRTEQRDSAMYRCASSSAGDEQFFGPGTRLTVL.

This clone has just a few counts. One end of the junction varies from germline; a read error may be responsible. Here the CDR3 reads CASSLEGGGELFF. For the CDR3, the DNA is TGTGCTAGCAGCTTGGAGGGAGGCGGGGAGCTGTTTTTT. The chain carries TRBV7-7 and TRBJ2-2; D may be TRBD2 (6 bases). In germline, CDR1 is SSHAT, CDR2 FNYEAQ (reference sequence). The CDR3 sequence is 13 residues long. Full variable domain (outside the CDR3, taken from reference TRBV7-7 and TRBJ2-2): GAGVSQSPRYKVTKRGQDVTLRCDPISSHATLYWYQQALGQGPEFLTYFNYEAQPDKSGLPSDRFSAERPEGSISTLTIQRTEQRDSAMYRCASSLEGGGELFFGEGSRLTVL.

The gene calls are TRBV6-5 and TRBJ2-7; D tentatively fits TRBD1 or TRBD2 (6 bases each). The germline gives CDR1 MNHEY, CDR2 SVGAGI. This CDR3 region has 15 residues. Trimming shortened V by 2 bases and J by 5 bases, and 16 bases separated the two germline ends. CDR3 protein: CASSYGRGRFDEQYF. CDR3 in DNA: TGTGCCAGCAGTTACGGCCGGGGGCGCTTTGACGAGCAGTACTTC.

V usage is TRBV7-2 and J usage is TRBJ2-2; possibly TRBD1 for D (6 bases). Deletions cut 6 bases from V and 6 bases from J, with 17 bases between. Germline V gives CDR1 SGHTA, CDR2 FQGNSA. CDR3 size: 15 residues. CDR3 residues: CASRTGTHISGELFF. As DNA, the CDR3 is TGTGCCAGCAGAACCGGGACACATATTTCCGGGGAGCTGTTTTTT.

The chain combines TRBV18 with TRBJ1-4; D might be TRBD1 (6 bases). CDR3 size: 16 residues. V lost 2 bases, J lost 6 bases, and 16 bases lay in between. Germline lookup yields CDR1 KGHSH and CDR2 LQKENI. Here the CDR3 reads CASSPRTEDIDEKLFF. The CDR3 DNA sequence: TGTGCCAGCTCACCAAGGACAGAGGACATTGATGAAAAACTGTTTTTT.